Listed below are T cell receptor beta chains from one sample, sequenced in a study of PD-1 blockade in classical Hodgkin lymphoma. Clones were sequenced by immunoSEQ multiplex PCR, and TCRdb holds only the in-frame ones, with some missing. Of about 6,800 clones in the sample, around 78% were seen once. The starting material was peripheral blood mononuclear cells (PBMCs), obtained before the second cycle of nivolumab. The source of these receptors is a human donor with classical Hodgkin lymphoma. The CDR3 runs from the conserved cysteine through the conserved F or W. Each record gives: clone size, J gene, D gene, V gene, CDR3 length, CDR3 DNA, CDR3 protein. D genes are given only for firm matches. For some rows the clone size is stated as once, few or many, or as a class when expanded; others skip it.

-	TRBJ1-2	-	TRBV2	15	TGTGCCAGCAGCGCCGGGCTCCAAAGCCCCTATGGCTACACCTTC	CASSAGLQSPYGYTF
-	TRBJ2-2	-	TRBV7-9	14	TGTGCCAGCAGCTTAAAGGGATCGACCGGGGAGCTGTTTTTT	CASSLKGSTGELFF
-	TRBJ2-2	TRBD1	TRBV19	16	TGTGCCAGTAATAGTTTGGGACAGGGTCACACCGGGGAGCTGTTTTTT	CASNSLGQGHTGELFF
once	TRBJ2-1	-	TRBV9	14	TGTGCCAGCAGCCTTGGGTCCCTATACAATGAGCAGTTCTTC	CASSLGSLYNEQFF
-	TRBJ1-1	TRBD1	TRBV28	13	TGTGCCAGCAGGACAGGGGTGAACACTGAAGCTTTCTTT	CASRTGVNTEAFF
-	TRBJ2-7	-	TRBV5-4	15	TGTGCCAGCAGCTTGGTTCAGGAGACGTTTCTGGAGCAGTACTTC	CASSLVQETFLEQYF
few	TRBJ2-1	TRBD2	TRBV7-6	18	TGTGCCAGCAGCTTAAGGTCTAGCGGGCCGACCCGCTACAATGAGCAGTTCTTC	CASSLRSSGPTRYNEQFF
-	TRBJ1-5	TRBD1	TRBV28	15	TGTGCCAGCAGTACCGGACAGGGGTTTAATCAGCCCCAGCATTTT	CASSTGQGFNQPQHF
-	TRBJ1-2	-	TRBV29-1	12	TGCAGCGTTGCCCCCTCCAGGGACGGCTACACCTTC	CSVAPSRDGYTF
-	TRBJ2-5	-	TRBV13	14	TGTGCCAGCAGCTTTCAGACTGGACTAGAGACCCAGTACTTC	CASSFQTGLETQYF
few	TRBJ2-5	TRBD2	TRBV7-8	17	TGTGCCAGCAGCTACATAGCCGGGACTAGCGGGAAAGAGACCCAGTACTTC	CASSYIAGTSGKETQYF
few	TRBJ1-5	-	TRBV28	19	TGTGCCAGCAGTATCCTCGGTGGGAACAGGCTCTATAGCAATCAGCCCCAGCATTTT	CASSILGGNRLYSNQPQHF
few	TRBJ1-5	-	TRBV7-8	14	TGTGCCAGCAGCTTCGGGGAACCCAATCAGCCCCAGCATTTT	CASSFGEPNQPQHF
-	TRBJ2-7	-	TRBV21-1	15	TGTGCCAGCAGCGTAAAAGGGGCGTGGGGCTACGAGCAGTACTTC	CASSVKGAWGYEQYF
-	TRBJ2-1	TRBD2	TRBV15	14	TGTGCCACCAGCAGAGTACTAGCGGGAGATGAGCAGTTCTTC	CATSRVLAGDEQFF
-	TRBJ2-1	-	TRBV29-1	11	TGCAGCGTTGAACTCCCCCCCGAGCAGTTCTTC	CSVELPPEQFF
-	TRBJ2-1	-	TRBV6-5	12	TGTGCCAGCCGGGACACCTACAATGAGCAGTTCTTC	CASRDTYNEQFF
medium-sized	TRBJ2-2	-	TRBV5-4	14	TGTGCCAGCAGCTTGGAGGACCTGTCCGGGGAGCTGTTTTTT	CASSLEDLSGELFF
-	TRBJ1-1	TRBD1	TRBV18	12	TGTGCCAGCTCGTACCGGGACAGTGAAGCTTTCTTT	CASSYRDSEAFF
once	TRBJ2-1	-	TRBV16	18	TGTGCCAGCAGCCAGGATCCCGGGGTCGCATCCGGGGGCAATGAGCAGTTCTTC	CASSQDPGVASGGNEQFF
-	TRBJ1-4	TRBD1	TRBV6-5	14	TGTGCCAGCAGTTACTCGACAGGGGGAGAAAAACTGTTTTTT	CASSYSTGGEKLFF
-	TRBJ2-6	-	TRBV19	15	TGTGCCAGTAGCATCCGGGGCTCTGGGGCCAACGTCCTGACTTTC	CASSIRGSGANVLTF
-	TRBJ2-7	TRBD1	TRBV7-6	15	TGTGCCAGCAGCTTCGGGACAGGGGGCACCTACGAGCAGTACTTC	CASSFGTGGTYEQYF
-	TRBJ2-6	-	TRBV28	17	TGTGCCAGCAGTACGGCTAGGACACAAAGTCGGGCCAACGTCCTGACTTTC	CASSTARTQSRANVLTF
-	TRBJ1-4	TRBD1	TRBV27	18	TGTGCCAGCAGGCCTCTATTTACAGGGGTTGCAACTAATGAAAAACTGTTTTTT	CASRPLFTGVATNEKLFF
once	TRBJ2-5	-	TRBV6-5	13	TGTGCCAGCAGGGTAACGACCGGGGAGACCCAGTACTTC	CASRVTTGETQYF
-	TRBJ1-1	-	TRBV10-3	12	TGTGCCATCAGTCGGAGGGACACTGAAGCTTTCTTT	CAISRRDTEAFF
few	TRBJ1-2	TRBD1	TRBV7-6	15	TGTGCCAGCAGCTTGGGGGAAGGGGGCGCCTATGGCTACACCTTC	CASSLGEGGAYGYTF
-	TRBJ2-1	-	TRBV7-9	11	TGTGCCAGCAACTACCACAATGAGCAGTTCTTC	CASNYHNEQFF
few	TRBJ1-1	-	TRBV5-6	14	TGTGCCAGCAGCTTGGCCGGGGGGAACACTGAAGCTTTCTTT	CASSLAGGNTEAFF
few	TRBJ2-2	-	TRBV5-4	14	TGTGCCAGCAGGGTCGGCAGAAACACCGGGGAGCTGTTTTTT	CASRVGRNTGELFF
-	TRBJ1-5	-	TRBV7-2	16	TGTGCCAGCAGTTTGAACGTTGGGGCCCTTTATCAGCCCCAGCATTTT	CASSLNVGALYQPQHF
-	TRBJ1-5	-	TRBV18	13	TGTGCCAGCTCAGAGGACGGGGAGACGCCCCAGCATTTT	CASSEDGETPQHF
-	TRBJ2-5	-	TRBV25-1	15	TGTGCCAGCAGTGAACGTACGTCGGGGCAAGAGACCCAGTACTTC	CASSERTSGQETQYF
once	TRBJ2-2	-	TRBV6-1	14	TGTGCCAGCATCCTAACGGGGCAGGGCTGGGAGCTGTTTTTT	CASILTGQGWELFF
-	TRBJ1-1	-	TRBV7-9	15	TGTGCCAGCAGCTTAGGAGGGGATCCGAACACTGAAGCTTTCTTT	CASSLGGDPNTEAFF
-	TRBJ2-7	-	TRBV28	14	TGTGCCAGCACCCAGGGGACTGCCCCCTACGAGCAGTACTTC	CASTQGTAPYEQYF
-	TRBJ1-2	TRBD1	TRBV5-6	14	TGTGCCAGCATCCTGACAGGGGGGAACTATGGCTACACCTTC	CASILTGGNYGYTF
-	TRBJ2-7	-	TRBV20-1	11	TGCAGTGCCCGAACAGTGTTCGAGCAGTACTTC	CSARTVFEQYF
once	TRBJ1-1	-	TRBV5-6	17	TGTGCCAGCAGCCCGAAAGGGGCCGCAGGGTTGAACACTGAAGCTTTCTTT	CASSPKGAAGLNTEAFF
-	TRBJ2-2	TRBD2	TRBV29-1	15	TGCAGCGCCGCCGCTAGCGGGAGGGGTAGTGGGGAGCTGTTTTTT	CSAAASGRGSGELFF
medium-sized	TRBJ1-2	-	TRBV6-5	13	TGTGCCAGCAGTTACTCGAGGGGCAACGGAGACACCTTC	CASSYSRGNGDTF
few	TRBJ1-4	-	TRBV5-6	15	TGTGCCAGCAGCTTTGATGGGGGCGCGGAAGAAAAACTGTTTTTT	CASSFDGGAEEKLFF
-	TRBJ1-5	TRBD1	TRBV28	16	TGTGCCAGCAGTACAGGGGGACAGGGGTTAAATCAGCCCCAGCATTTT	CASSTGGQGLNQPQHF
few	TRBJ1-2	-	TRBV19	14	TGTGCCAGTAGTATATTTGGGGGAAACTATGGCTACACCTTC	CASSIFGGNYGYTF
-	TRBJ1-5	TRBD1	TRBV11-2	15	TGTGCCAGCAGCGGCGGGACAGGTGACAATCAGCCCCAGCATTTT	CASSGGTGDNQPQHF
-	TRBJ2-7	-	TRBV29-1	14	TGCAGCGTTGAAGAAGGACAGCAGAACTACGAGCAGTACTTC	CSVEEGQQNYEQYF
-	TRBJ1-5	-	TRBV29-1	14	TGCAGCGCGGGAGGGACTTCCGACAATCAGCCCCAGCATTTT	CSAGGTSDNQPQHF
-	TRBJ2-7	TRBD2	TRBV4-3	19	TGCGCCAGCAGCCAAGATTTTACTAGCGGGAGTATTAGGTCCTACGAGCAGTACTTC	CASSQDFTSGSIRSYEQYF
-	TRBJ2-3	-	TRBV5-5	15	TGTGCCAGCAGCTCCTCGGGCCTCCCTTCGGATACGCAGTATTTT	CASSSSGLPSDTQYF
-	TRBJ2-1	TRBD2	TRBV9	15	TGTGCCAGCAGCGTACTAGCGGGAAGCTACAATGAGCAGTTCTTC	CASSVLAGSYNEQFF
-	TRBJ2-7	-	TRBV4-3	13	TGCGCCAGCAGCCGGGAGCTGGACTACGAGCAGTACTTC	CASSRELDYEQYF
-	TRBJ1-5	-	TRBV9	14	TGTGCCAGCAGCGCGGGCGGGGGGTTTCAGCCCCAGCATTTT	CASSAGGGFQPQHF
few	TRBJ2-7	-	TRBV27	13	TGTGCCAGCATGGGGGGGGCCTCCTACGAGCAGTACTTC	CASMGGASYEQYF
-	TRBJ2-7	-	TRBV7-2	14	TGTGCCAGCAGTTTGGCGGGGAGCTCCTACGAGCAGTACTTC	CASSLAGSSYEQYF
-	TRBJ2-3	TRBD2	TRBV27	16	TGTGCCAGCAGTTTTACTAGCGGGAGTCCGTCGAATACGCAGTATTTT	CASSFTSGSPSNTQYF
once	TRBJ2-3	-	TRBV19	15	TGTGCCAGTAGTATAGAAGCAGCTAGCACAGATACGCAGTATTTT	CASSIEAASTDTQYF
-	TRBJ2-4	-	TRBV6-6	16	TGTGCCAGCAGTTCGCGAGACAGGAGAGCCAAAAACATTCAGTACTTC	CASSSRDRRAKNIQYF
-	TRBJ2-1	TRBD2	TRBV19	13	TGTGCCACAGGACTAGCGGGAGACACTGAGCAGTTCTTC	CATGLAGDTEQFF